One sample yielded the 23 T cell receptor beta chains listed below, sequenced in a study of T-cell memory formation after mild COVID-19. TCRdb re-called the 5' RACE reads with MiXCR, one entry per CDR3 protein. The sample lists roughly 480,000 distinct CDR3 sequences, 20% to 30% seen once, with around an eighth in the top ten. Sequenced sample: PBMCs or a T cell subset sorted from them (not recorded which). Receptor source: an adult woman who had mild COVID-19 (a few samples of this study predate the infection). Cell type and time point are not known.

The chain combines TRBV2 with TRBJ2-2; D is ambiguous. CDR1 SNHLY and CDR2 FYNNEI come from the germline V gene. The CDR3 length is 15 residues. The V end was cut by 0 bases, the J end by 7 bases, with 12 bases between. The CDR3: CASSEAAGSGGELFF. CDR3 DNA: TGTGCCAGCAGTGAAGCGGCCGGGTCTGGCGGGGAGCTGTTTTTT.

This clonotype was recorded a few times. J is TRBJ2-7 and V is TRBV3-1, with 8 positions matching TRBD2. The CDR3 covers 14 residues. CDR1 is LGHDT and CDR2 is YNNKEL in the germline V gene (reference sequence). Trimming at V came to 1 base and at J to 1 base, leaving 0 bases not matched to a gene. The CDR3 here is CASSQASGSYEQYF. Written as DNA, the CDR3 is TGTGCCAGCAGCCAAGCTAGCGGGTCCTACGAGCAGTACTTC.

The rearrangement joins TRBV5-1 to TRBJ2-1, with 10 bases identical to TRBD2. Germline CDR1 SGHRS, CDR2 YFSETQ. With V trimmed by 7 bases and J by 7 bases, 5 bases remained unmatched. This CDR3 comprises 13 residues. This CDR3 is CASGVAGGNEQFF. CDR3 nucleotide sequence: TGCGCCAGCGGAGTAGCGGGGGGAAATGAGCAGTTCTTC.

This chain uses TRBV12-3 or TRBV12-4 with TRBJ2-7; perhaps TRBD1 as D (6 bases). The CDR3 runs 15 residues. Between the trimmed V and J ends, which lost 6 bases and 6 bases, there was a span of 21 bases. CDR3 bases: TGTGCCAGCAGCCCAACCCTGAACAGGGCCGGCGAGCAGTACTTC. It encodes CASSPTLNRAGEQYF.

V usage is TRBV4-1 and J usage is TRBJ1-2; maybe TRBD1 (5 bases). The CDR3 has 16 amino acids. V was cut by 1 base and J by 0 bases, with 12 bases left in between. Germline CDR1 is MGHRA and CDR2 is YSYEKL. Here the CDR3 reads CASSQAQRGTNYGYTF. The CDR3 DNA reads TGCGCCAGCAGCCAAGCCCAACGGGGGACTAACTATGGCTACACCTTC.

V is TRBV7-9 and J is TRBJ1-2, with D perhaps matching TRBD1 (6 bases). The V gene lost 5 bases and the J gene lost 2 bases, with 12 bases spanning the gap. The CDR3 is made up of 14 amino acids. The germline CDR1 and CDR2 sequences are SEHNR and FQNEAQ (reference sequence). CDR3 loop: CASSTSTGNYGYTF. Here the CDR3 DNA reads TGTGCCAGCAGCACCTCTACAGGGAACTATGGCTACACCTTC.

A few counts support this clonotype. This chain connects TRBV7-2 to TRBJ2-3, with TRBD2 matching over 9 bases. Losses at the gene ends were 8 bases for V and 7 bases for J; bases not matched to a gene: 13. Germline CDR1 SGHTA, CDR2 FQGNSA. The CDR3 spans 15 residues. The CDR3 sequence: CASSGLREGPNTQYF. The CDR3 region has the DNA TGTGCCAGCTCAGGGCTGCGGGAGGGTCCGAATACGCAGTATTTT.

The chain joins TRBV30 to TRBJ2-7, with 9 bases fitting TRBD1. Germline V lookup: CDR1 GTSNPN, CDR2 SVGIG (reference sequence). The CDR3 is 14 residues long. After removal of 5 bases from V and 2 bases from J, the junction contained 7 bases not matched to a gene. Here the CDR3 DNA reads TGTGCCTGGCTACCGGGACAGGGACCCTACGAGCAGTACTTC. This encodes CAWLPGQGPYEQYF.

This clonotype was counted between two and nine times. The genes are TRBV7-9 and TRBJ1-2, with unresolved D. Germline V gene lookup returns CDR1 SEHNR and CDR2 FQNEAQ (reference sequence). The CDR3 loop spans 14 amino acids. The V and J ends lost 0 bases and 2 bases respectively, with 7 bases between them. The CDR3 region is CASSLAPRNYGYTF. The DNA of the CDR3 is TGTGCCAGCAGCTTAGCCCCCAGGAACTATGGCTACACCTTC. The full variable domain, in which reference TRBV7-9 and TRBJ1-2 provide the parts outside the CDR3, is DTGVSQNPRHKITKRGQNVTFRCDPISEHNRLYWYRQTLGQGPEFLTYFQNEAQLEKSRLLSDRFSAERPKGSFSTLEIQRTEQGDSAMYLCASSLAPRNYGYTFGSGTRLTVV.

DNA of the CDR3: TGTGCCAGCAGTTACGGACAGGGAGGCTACGAGCAGTACTTC. This sequence encodes CASSYGQGGYEQYF. V usage is TRBV6-5 and J usage is TRBJ2-7; 8 nucleotides agree with TRBD1. This CDR3 spans 14 amino acids. V was clipped by 2 bases and J by 3 bases; unmatched bases: 3. Germline V lookup: CDR1 MNHEY, CDR2 SVGAGI.

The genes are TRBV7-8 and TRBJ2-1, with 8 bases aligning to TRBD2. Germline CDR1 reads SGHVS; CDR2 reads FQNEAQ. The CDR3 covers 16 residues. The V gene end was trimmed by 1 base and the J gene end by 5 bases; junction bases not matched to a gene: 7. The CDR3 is CASSLGSGSSHNEQFF. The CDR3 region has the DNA TGTGCCAGCAGCTTAGGGAGCGGGAGCTCTCACAATGAGCAGTTCTTC.

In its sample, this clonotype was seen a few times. The chain's CDR3 is CASSDRVYEQYF. CDR3 bases: TGTGCCAGCAGTGACAGGGTCTACGAGCAGTACTTC. V gene TRBV6-1 combines with J gene TRBJ2-7; possibly TRBD1 for D (5 bases). Per the germline V gene, CDR1 is MNHNS and CDR2 is SASEGT. There are 12 residues in the CDR3. The V and J ends lost 3 bases and 3 bases respectively, with 6 bases between them.

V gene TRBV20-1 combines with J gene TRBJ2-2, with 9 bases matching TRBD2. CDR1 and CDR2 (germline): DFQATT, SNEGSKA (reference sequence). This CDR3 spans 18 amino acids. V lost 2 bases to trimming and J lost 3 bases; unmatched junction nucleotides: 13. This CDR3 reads CSARSSTGTSSYTGELFF. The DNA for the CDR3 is TGCAGTGCTAGATCCTCTACCGGGACTAGCAGCTACACCGGGGAGCTGTTTTTT.

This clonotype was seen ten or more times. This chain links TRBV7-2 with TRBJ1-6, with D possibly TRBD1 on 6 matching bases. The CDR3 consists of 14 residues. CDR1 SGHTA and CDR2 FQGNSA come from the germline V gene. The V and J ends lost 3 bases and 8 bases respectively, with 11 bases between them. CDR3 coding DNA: TGTGCCAGCAGCTTCCGGGGGCGGGATTCACCCCTCCACTTT. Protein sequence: CASSFRGRDSPLHF.

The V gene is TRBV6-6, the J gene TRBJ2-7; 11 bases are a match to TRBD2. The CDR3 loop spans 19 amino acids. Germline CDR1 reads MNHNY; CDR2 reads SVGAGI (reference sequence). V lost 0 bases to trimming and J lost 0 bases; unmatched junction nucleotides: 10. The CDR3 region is CASSYSPTSGRRSSYEQYF. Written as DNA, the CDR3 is TGTGCCAGCAGTTACTCCCCAACTAGCGGGAGACGGAGCTCCTACGAGCAGTACTTC.

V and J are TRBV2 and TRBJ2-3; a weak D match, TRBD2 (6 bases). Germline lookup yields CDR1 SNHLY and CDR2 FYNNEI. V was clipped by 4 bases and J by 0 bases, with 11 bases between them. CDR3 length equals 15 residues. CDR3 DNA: TGTGCCAGCAGTGTTCGGAGGGTGAGCACAGATACGCAGTATTTT. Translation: CASSVRRVSTDTQYF.

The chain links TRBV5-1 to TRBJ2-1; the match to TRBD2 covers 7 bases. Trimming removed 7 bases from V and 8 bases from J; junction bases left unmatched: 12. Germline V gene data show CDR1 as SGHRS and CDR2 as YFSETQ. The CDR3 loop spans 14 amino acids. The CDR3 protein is CASQSGGSYDEQFF. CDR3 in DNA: TGCGCCAGCCAAAGTGGCGGGAGTTACGATGAGCAGTTCTTC.

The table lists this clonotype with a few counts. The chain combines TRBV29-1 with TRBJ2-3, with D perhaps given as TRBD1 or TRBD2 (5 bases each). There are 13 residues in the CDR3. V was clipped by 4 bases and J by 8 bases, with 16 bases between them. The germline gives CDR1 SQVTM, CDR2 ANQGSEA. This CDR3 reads CSVVNSERGTQYF. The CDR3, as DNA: TGCAGCGTTGTTAATTCGGAGAGGGGTACGCAGTATTTT.

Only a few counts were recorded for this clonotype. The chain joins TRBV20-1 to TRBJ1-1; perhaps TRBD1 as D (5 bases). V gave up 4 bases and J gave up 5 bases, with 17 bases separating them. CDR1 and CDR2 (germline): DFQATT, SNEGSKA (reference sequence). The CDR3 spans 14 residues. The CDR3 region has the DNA TGCAGTGCTACAATGCGCGGGGGTCCGACTGAAGCTTTCTTT. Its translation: CSATMRGGPTEAFF.

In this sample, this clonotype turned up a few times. In nucleotides, the CDR3 is TGCGCCAGCAGCTTGCCTGCCGGGGAACAAGAGACCCAGTACTTC. Protein product: CASSLPAGEQETQYF. V gene TRBV5-1 combines with J gene TRBJ2-5; tentatively, D is TRBD2 (5 bases). V was shortened by 1 base and J by 2 bases, with 12 bases between the two germline ends. Germline loops: CDR1 SGHRS, CDR2 YFSETQ. The CDR3 extends over 15 amino acids.

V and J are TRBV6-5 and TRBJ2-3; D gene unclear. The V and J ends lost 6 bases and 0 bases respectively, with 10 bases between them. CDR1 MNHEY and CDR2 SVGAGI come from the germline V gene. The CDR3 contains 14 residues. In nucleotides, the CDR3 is TGTGCCAGCAGCCCTAGACCGAGCACAGATACGCAGTATTTT. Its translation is CASSPRPSTDTQYF.

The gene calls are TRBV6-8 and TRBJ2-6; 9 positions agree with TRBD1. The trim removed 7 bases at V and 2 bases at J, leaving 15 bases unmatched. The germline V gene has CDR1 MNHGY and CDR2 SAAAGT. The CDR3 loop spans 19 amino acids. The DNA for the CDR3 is TGTGCCAGCACCTCAAACTTCGGGGACAGGGAGGCTGGGGCCAACGTCCTGACTTTC. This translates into CASTSNFGDREAGANVLTF.

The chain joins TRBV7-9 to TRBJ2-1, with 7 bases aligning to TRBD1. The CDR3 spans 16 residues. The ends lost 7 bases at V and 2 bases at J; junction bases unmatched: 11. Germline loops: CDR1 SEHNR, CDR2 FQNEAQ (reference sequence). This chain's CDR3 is CASTFPQRGPYNEQFF. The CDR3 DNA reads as TGTGCCAGCACTTTCCCTCAGAGGGGGCCCTACAATGAGCAGTTCTTC.